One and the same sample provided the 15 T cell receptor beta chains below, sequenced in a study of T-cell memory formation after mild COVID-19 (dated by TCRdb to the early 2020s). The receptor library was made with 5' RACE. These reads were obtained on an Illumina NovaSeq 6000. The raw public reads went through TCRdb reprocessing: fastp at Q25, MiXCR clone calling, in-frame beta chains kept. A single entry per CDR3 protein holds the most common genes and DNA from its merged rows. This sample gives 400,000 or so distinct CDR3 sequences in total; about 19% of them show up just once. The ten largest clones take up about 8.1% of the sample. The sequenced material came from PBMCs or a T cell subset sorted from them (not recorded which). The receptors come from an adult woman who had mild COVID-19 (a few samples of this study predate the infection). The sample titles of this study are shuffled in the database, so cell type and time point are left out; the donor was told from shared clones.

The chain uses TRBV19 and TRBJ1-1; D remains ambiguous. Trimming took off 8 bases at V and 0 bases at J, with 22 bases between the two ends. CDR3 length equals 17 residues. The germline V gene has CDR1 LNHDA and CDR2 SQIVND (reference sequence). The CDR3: CASGDFAGGFVNTEAFF. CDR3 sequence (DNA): TGTGCCAGTGGTGACTTCGCCGGTGGTTTCGTGAACACTGAAGCTTTCTTT.

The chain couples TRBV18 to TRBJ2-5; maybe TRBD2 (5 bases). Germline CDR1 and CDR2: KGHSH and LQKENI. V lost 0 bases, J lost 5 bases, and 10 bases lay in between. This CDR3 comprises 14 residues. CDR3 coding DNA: TGTGCCAGCTCACCACCGGACTTAAGTGAGACCCAGTACTTC. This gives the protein CASSPPDLSETQYF.

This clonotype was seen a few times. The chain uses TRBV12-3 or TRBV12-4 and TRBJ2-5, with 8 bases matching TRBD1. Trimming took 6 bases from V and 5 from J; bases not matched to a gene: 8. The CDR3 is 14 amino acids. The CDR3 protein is CASSPSGGAETQYF. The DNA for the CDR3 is TGTGCCAGCAGCCCCTCAGGGGGCGCGGAGACCCAGTACTTC.

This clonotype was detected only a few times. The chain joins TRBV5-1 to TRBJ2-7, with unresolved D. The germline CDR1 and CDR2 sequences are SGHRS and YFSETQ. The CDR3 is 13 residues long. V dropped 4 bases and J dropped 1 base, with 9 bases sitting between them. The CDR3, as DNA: TGCGCCAGCAGCCACCCGTCGTCCTACGAGCAGTACTTC. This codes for CASSHPSSYEQYF.

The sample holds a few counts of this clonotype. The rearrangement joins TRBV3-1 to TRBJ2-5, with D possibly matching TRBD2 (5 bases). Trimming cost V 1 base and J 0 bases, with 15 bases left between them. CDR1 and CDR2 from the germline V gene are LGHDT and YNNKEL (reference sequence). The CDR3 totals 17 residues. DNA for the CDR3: TGTGCCAGCAGCCAAGGTTTGGAGCGGATGTACCAAGAGACCCAGTACTTC. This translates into CASSQGLERMYQETQYF.

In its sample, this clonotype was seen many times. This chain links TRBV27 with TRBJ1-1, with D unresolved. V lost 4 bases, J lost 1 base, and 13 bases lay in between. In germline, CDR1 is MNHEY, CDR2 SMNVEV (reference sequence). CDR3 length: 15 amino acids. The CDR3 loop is CASSYQASGNTEAFF. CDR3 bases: TGTGCCAGCAGTTACCAGGCGTCCGGGAACACTGAAGCTTTCTTT.

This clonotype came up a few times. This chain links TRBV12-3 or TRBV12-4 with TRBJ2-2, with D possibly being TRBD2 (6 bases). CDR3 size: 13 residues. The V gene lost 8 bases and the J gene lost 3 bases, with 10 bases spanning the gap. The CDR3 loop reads CASRGGDTGELFF. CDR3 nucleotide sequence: TGTGCCAGCCGAGGAGGGGACACCGGGGAGCTGTTTTTT.

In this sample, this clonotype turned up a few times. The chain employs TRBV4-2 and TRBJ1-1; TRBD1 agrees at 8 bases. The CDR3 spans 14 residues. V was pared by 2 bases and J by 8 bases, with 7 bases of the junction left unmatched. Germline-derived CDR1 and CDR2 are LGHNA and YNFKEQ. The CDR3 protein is CASSQWQGATEAFF. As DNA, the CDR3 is TGTGCCAGCAGCCAATGGCAGGGGGCTACCGAAGCTTTCTTT.

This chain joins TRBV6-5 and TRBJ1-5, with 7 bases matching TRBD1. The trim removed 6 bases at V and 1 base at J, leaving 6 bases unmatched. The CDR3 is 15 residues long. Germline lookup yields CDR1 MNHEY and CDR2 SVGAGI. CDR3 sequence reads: CASRQQGTSNQPQHF. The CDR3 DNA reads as TGTGCCAGCAGACAACAGGGGACCAGCAATCAGCCCCAGCATTTT.

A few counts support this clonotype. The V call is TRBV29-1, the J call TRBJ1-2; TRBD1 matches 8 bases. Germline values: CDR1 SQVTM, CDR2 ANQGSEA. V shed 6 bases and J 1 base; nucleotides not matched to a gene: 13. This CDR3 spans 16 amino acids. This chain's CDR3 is CSVGPGGTGLNYGYTF. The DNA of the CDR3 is TGCAGCGTCGGCCCTGGGGGGACAGGACTTAACTATGGCTACACCTTC.

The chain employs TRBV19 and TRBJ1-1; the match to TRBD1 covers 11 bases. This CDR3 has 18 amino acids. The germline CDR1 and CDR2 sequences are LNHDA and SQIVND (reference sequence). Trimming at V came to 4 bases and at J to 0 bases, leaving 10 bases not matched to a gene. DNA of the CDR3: TGTGCCAGTAGTACCAAGGACAGGGGGCGAGTGATGAACACTGAAGCTTTCTTT. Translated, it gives CASSTKDRGRVMNTEAFF.

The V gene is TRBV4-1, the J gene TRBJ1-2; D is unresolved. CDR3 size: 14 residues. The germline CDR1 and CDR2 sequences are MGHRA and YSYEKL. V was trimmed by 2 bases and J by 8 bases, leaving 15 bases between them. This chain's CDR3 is CASSQSGLQPGYTF. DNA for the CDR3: TGCGCCAGCAGCCAATCCGGACTCCAACCCGGCTACACCTTC.

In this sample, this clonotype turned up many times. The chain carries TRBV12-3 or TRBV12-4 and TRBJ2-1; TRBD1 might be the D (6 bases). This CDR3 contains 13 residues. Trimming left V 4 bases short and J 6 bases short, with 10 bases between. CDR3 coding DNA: TGTGCCAGCAGTTCCCAAGGGGGCAATGAGCAGTTCTTC. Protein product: CASSSQGGNEQFF.

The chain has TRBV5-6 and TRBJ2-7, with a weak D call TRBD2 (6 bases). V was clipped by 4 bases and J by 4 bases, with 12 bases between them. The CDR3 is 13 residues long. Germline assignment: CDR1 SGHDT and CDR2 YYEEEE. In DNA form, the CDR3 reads TGTGCCAGCAGCCCGGGAGAGTTATACGAGCAGTACTTC. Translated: CASSPGELYEQYF. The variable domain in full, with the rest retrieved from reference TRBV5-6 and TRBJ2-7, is DAGVTQSPTHLIKTRGQQVTLRCSPKSGHDTVSWYQQALGQGPQFIFQYYEEEERQRGNFPDRFSGHQFPNYSSELNVNALLLGDSALYLCASSPGELYEQYFGPGTRLTVT.

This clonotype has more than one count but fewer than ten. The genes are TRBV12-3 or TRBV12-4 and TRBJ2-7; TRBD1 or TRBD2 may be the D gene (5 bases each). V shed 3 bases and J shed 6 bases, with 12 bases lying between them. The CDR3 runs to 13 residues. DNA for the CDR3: TGTGCCAGCAGTTTTGGGGGTTTGGCCGAGCAGTACTTC. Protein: CASSFGGLAEQYF.